Shown below are 3 T cell receptor beta chains from a single sample sequenced in a study of CD8 T cells in Susac syndrome. Roughly 0.45 to 1 ug RNA was reverse transcribed with random hexamers. TCRdb fed the immunoSEQ multiplex PCR reads into MiXCR, producing one record per CDR3 protein. The sample lists tens of thousands of distinct CDR3 sequences; about 95% were seen once. Sequencing input: CD8+ T cells from PBMCs. The receptors come from a human donor with Susac syndrome.

The V gene is TRBV20-1, the J gene TRBJ2-3; D gene unclear. Trimming left V 7 bases short and J 4 bases short, with 12 bases between. The germline V gene has CDR1 DFQATT and CDR2 SNEGSKA (reference sequence). CDR3 length: 12 amino acids. The CDR3, as DNA: TGCAGTGTTATTGCTGGGGCAGATACGCAGTATTTT. Protein sequence: CSVIAGADTQYF.

This clonotype was detected a few times. The junction shows a germline mismatch at one end, possibly a read error. This chain uses TRBV5-1 with TRBJ1-1; no definite D call. CDR1 SGHRS and CDR2 YFSETQ come from the germline V gene. The CDR3 runs to 13 residues. DNA of the CDR3: TGCGCCAGCAGTTTGGGAGGAGACACTGAAGCTTTCTTT. Translation gives CASSLGGDTEAFF.

V gene TRBV19 combines with J gene TRBJ1-6; possible D gene TRBD1, 5 bases. The germline V gene has CDR1 LNHDA and CDR2 SQIVND (reference sequence). V was pared by 2 bases and J by 8 bases, with 13 bases between. The CDR3 loop spans 15 amino acids. Here the CDR3 DNA reads TGTGCCAGTAGTATATCAGGGCTAGAAGATTCACCCCTCCACTTT. Its protein is CASSISGLEDSPLHF.